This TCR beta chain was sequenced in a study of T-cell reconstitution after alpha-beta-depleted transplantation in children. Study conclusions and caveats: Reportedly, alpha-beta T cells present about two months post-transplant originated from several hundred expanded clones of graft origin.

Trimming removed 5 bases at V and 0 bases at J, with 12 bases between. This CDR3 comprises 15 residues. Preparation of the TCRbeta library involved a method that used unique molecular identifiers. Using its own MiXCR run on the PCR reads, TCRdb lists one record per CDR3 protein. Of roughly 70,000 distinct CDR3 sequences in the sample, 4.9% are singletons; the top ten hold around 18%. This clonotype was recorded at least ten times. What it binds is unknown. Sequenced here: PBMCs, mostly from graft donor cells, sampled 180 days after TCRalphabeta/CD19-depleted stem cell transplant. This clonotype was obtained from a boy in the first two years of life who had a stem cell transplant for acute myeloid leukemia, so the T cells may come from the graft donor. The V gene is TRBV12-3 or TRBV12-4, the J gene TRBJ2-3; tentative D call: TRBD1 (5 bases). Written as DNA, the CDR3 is TGTGCCAGCAGTGAACAGGACCCTAGCACAGATACGCAGTATTTT. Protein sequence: CASSEQDPSTDTQYF.